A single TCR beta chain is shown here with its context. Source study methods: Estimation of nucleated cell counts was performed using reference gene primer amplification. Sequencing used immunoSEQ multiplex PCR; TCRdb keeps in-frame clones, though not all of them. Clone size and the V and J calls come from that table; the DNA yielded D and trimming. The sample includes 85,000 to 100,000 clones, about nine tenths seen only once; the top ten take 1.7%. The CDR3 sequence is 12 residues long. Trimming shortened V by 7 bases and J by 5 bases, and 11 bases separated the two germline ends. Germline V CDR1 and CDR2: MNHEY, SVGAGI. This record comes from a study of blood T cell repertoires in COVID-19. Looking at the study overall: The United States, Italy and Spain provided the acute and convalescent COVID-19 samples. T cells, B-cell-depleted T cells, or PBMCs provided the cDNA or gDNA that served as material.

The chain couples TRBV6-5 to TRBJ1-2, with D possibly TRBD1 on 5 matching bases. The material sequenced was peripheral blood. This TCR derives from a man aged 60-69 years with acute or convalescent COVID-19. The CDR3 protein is CASKDSLYGYTF. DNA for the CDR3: TGTGCCAGCAAAGACAGCCTTTATGGCTACACCTTC.